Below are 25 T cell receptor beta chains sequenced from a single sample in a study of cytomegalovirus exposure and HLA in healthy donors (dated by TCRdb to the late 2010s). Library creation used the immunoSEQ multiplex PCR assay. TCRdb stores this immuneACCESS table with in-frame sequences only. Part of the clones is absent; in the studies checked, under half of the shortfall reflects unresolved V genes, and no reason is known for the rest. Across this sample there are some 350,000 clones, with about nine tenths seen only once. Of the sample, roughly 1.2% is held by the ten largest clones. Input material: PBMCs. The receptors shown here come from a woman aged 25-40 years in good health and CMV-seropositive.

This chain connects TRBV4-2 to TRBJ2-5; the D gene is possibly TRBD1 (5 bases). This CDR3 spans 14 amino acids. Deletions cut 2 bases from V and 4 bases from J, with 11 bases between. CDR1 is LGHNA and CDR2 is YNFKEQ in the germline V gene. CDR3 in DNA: TGTGCCAGCAGCCAATCCCAGGGCGGAGAGACCCAGTACTTC. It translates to CASSQSQGGETQYF.

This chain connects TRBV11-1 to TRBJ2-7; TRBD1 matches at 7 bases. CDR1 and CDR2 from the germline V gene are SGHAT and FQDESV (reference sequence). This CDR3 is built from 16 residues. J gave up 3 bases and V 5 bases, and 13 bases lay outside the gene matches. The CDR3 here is CASSNDRQGTFYEQYF. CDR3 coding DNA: TGTGCCAGCAGCAACGATAGACAGGGCACCTTCTACGAGCAGTACTTC.

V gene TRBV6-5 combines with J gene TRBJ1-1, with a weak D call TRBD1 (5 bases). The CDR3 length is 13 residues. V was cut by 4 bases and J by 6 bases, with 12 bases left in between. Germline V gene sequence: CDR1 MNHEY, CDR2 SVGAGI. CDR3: CASSSGQAPEAFF. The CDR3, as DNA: TGTGCCAGCAGTTCAGGACAAGCTCCTGAAGCTTTCTTT.

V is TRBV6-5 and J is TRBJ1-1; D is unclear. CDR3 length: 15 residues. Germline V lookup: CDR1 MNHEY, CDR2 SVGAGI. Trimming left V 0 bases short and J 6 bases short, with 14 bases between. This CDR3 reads CASSYSGEGWAEAFF. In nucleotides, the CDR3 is TGTGCCAGCAGTTACTCTGGGGAGGGTTGGGCTGAAGCTTTCTTT.

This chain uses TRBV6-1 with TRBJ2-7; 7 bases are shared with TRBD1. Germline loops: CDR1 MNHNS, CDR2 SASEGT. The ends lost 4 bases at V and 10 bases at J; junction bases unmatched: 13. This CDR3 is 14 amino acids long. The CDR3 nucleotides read TGTGCCAGCAGTGTCCCGAGGGGACAGATTGTACAGTACTTC. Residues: CASSVPRGQIVQYF.

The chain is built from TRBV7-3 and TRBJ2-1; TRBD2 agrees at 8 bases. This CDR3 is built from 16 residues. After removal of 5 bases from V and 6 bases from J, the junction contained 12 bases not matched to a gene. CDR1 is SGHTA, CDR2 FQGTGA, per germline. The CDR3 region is CASSANTGTRVNEQFF. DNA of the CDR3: TGTGCCAGCAGCGCGAACACCGGGACTAGGGTCAATGAGCAGTTCTTC.

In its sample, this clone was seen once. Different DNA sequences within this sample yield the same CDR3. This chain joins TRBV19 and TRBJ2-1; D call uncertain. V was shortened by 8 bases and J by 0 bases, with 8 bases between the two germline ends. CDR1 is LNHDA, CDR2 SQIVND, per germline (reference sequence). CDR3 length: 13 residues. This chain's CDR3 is CASSQSSYNEQFF. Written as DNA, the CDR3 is TGTGCCAGTTCCCAAAGCTCCTACAATGAGCAGTTCTTC.

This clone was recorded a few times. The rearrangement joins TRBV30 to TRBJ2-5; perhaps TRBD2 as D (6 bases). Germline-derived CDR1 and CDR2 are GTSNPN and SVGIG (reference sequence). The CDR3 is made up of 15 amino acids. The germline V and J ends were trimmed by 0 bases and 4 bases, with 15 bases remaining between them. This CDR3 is CAWSVPGLQGETQYF. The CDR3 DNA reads TGTGCCTGGAGTGTTCCGGGACTTCAGGGAGAGACCCAGTACTTC. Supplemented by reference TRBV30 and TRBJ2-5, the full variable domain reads SQTIHQWPATLVQPVGSPLSLECTVEGTSNPNLYWYRQAAGRGLQLLFYSVGIGQISSEVPQNLSASRPQDRQFILSSKKLLLSDSGFYLCAWSVPGLQGETQYFGPGTRLLVL.

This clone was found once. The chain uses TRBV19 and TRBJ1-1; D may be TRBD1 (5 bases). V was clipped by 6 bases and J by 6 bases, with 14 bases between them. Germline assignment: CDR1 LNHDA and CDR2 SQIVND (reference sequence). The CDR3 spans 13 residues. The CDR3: CASRFGGGPEAFF. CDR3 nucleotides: TGTGCCAGTAGGTTTGGGGGGGGACCTGAAGCTTTCTTT.

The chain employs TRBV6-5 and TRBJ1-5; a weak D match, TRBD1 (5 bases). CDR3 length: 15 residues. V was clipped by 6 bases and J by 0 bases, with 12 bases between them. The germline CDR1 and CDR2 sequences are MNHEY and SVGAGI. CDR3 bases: TGTGCCAGCAGCACAGGACAATATAGCAATCAGCCCCAGCATTTT. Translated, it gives CASSTGQYSNQPQHF.

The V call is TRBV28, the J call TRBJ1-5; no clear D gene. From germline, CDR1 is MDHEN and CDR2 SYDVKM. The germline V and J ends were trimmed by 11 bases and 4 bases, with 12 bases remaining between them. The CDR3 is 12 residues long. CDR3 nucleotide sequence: TGTGCCTCCTTCGGACCGAATCAGCCCCAGCATTTT. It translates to CASFGPNQPQHF.

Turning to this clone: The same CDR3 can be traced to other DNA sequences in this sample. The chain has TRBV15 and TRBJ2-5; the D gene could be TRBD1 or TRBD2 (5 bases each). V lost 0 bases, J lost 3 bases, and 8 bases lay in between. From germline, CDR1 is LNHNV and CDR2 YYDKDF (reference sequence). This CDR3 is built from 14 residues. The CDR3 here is CATSRDRGEETQYF. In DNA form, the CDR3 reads TGTGCCACCAGCAGAGATAGAGGGGAAGAGACCCAGTACTTC.

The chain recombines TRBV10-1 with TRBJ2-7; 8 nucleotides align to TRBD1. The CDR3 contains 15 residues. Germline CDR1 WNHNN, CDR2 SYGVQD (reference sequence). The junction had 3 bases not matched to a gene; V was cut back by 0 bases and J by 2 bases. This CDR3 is CASSESGTGPYEQYF. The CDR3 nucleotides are TGCGCCAGCAGTGAGTCCGGGACAGGTCCCTACGAGCAGTACTTC.

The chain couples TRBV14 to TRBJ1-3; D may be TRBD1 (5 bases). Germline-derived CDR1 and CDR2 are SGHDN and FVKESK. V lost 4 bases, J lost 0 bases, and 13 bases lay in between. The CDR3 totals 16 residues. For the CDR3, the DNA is TGTGCCAGCAGCCGAGACAGACTACCCTCTGGAAACACCATATATTTT. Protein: CASSRDRLPSGNTIYF.

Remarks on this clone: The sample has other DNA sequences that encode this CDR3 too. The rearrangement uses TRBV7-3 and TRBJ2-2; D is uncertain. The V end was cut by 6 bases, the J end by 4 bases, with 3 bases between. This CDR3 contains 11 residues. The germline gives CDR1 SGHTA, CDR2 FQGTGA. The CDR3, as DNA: TGTGCCAGCAGTAGCACCGGGGAGCTGTTTTTT. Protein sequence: CASSSTGELFF.

CDR3 bases: TGCGCCAGCAGCTTGGCCCGTCCAGGGGTCTACGAGCAGTACTTC. The encoded protein is CASSLARPGVYEQYF. The V call is TRBV5-1, the J call TRBJ2-7; perhaps TRBD1 as D (6 bases). The germline gives CDR1 SGHRS, CDR2 YFSETQ. Trimming removed 0 bases from V and 3 bases from J, with 13 bases in between. The CDR3 extends over 15 amino acids.

The CDR3 here is CASSFMGEYTYNEQFF. CDR3 nucleotide sequence: TGTGCCAGCAGTTTTATGGGGGAGTACACCTACAATGAGCAGTTCTTC. The rearrangement links TRBV27 to TRBJ2-1; D might be TRBD1 or TRBD2, each matching 5 bases. Germline CDR1 and CDR2: MNHEY and SMNVEV (reference sequence). The CDR3 is made up of 16 amino acids. Trimming pared 3 bases from V and 2 bases from J, leaving 14 bases between.

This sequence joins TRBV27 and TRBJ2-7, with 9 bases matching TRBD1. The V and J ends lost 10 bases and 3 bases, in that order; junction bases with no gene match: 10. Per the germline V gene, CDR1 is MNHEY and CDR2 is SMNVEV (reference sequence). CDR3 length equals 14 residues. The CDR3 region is CATGLGTGYYEQYF. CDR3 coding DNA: TGTGCCACGGGGTTGGGGACAGGGTACTACGAGCAGTACTTC.

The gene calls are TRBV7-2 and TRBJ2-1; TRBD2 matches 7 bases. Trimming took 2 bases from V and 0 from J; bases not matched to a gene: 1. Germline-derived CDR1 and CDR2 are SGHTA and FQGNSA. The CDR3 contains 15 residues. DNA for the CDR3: TGTGCCAGCAGCTTACGGACTAGCTCCTACAATGAGCAGTTCTTC. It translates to CASSLRTSSYNEQFF.

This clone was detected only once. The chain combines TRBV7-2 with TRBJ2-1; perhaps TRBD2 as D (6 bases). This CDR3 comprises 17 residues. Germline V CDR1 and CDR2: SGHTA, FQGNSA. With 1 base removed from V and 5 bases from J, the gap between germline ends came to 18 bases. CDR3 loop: CASSLDPGVNLNNEQFF. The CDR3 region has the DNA TGTGCCAGCAGCTTAGATCCGGGGGTGAATCTTAACAATGAGCAGTTCTTC.

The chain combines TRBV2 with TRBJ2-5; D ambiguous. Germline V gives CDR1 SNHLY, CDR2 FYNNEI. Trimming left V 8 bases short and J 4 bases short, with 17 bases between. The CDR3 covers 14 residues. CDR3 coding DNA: TGTGCCAGCCCCCCTCGGCCCTTCGTAGAGACCCAGTACTTC. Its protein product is CASPPRPFVETQYF.

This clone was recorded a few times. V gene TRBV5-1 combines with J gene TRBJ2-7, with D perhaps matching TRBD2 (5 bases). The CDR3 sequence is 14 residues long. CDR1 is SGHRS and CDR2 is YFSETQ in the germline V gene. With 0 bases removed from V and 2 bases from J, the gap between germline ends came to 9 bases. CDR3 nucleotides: TGCGCCAGCAGCTTGGACGGACTGCCCTACGAGCAGTACTTC. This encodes CASSLDGLPYEQYF.

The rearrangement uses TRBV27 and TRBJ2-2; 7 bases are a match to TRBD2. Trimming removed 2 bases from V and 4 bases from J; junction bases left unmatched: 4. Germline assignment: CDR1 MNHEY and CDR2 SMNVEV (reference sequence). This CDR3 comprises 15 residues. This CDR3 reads CASSLRGRATGELFF. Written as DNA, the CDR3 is TGTGCCAGCAGTTTAAGAGGGAGGGCCACCGGGGAGCTGTTTTTT.

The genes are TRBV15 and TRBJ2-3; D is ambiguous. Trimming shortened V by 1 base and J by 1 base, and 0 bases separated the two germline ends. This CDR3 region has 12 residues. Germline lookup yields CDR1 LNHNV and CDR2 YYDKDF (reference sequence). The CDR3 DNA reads TGTGCCACCAGCAGAGGCACAGATACGCAGTATTTT. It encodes CATSRGTDTQYF.

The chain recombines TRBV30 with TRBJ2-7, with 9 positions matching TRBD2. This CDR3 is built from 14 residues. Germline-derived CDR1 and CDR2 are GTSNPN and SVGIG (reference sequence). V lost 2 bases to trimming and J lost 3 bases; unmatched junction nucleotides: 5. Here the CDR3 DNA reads TGTGCCTGGAGTCCGGGACTAGCTCTCTACGAGCAGTACTTC. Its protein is CAWSPGLALYEQYF.